These 30 T cell receptor beta chains originate from one sample sequenced in a study of blood T cell repertoires in COVID-19. Some clones are missing from TCRdb's copy, which holds only in-frame ones; the method was immunoSEQ multiplex PCR. The sample has approximately 70,000 clones, 75% to 90% seen once. Sequencing was performed on peripheral blood. These receptors originate from a woman older than 75 with active COVID-19.

V and J are TRBV4-1 and TRBJ1-2; D gene ambiguous. CDR1 and CDR2 (germline): MGHRA, YSYEKL. Trimming shortened V by 0 bases and J by 2 bases, and 7 bases separated the two germline ends. The CDR3 has 14 residues. The CDR3 loop is CASSQDQRNYGYTF. Here the CDR3 DNA reads TGCGCCAGCAGCCAAGACCAGAGGAACTATGGCTACACCTTC.

This sequence joins TRBV4-3 and TRBJ2-7, with D possibly TRBD2 on 6 matching bases. The V gene lost 1 base and the J gene lost 3 bases, with 16 bases spanning the gap. The V gene's germline CDR1 is LGHNA and CDR2 YSLEER. This CDR3 contains 16 residues. The CDR3 coding sequence is TGCGCCAGCAGCCAAGGGGGGGACCCTGCTGTCTACGAGCAGTACTTC. Its translation: CASSQGGDPAVYEQYF.

This clone has a handful of counts. The CDR3 sequence: CASSIIGTANTGELFF. The CDR3 DNA is TGTGCCAGTAGTATCATCGGGACAGCGAACACCGGGGAGCTGTTTTTT. The chain employs TRBV19 and TRBJ2-2; 7 bases fit TRBD1. The CDR3 extends over 16 amino acids. J was trimmed by 0 bases and V by 3 bases; bases with no gene match: 4. CDR1 is LNHDA and CDR2 is SQIVND in the germline V gene (reference sequence). The full variable domain, completed using reference TRBV19 and TRBJ2-2, is DGGITQSPKYLFRKEGQNVTLSCEQNLNHDAMYWYRQDPGQGLRLIYYSQIVNDFQKGDIAEGYSVSREKKESFPLTVTSAQKNPTAFYLCASSIIGTANTGELFFGEGSRLTVL.

The chain carries TRBV6-6 and TRBJ1-5, with D possibly matching TRBD1 (6 bases). Germline V gives CDR1 MNHNY, CDR2 SVGAGI (reference sequence). The CDR3 spans 14 residues. The V and J ends lost 6 bases and 5 bases respectively, with 14 bases between them. The CDR3 region is CASRTDRFYQPQHF. In DNA, the CDR3 is TGTGCCAGCAGAACCGACAGGTTTTATCAGCCCCAGCATTTT.

The chain uses TRBV7-2 and TRBJ2-3; perhaps TRBD2 as D (5 bases). Looked up from germline, CDR1 is SGHTA and CDR2 is FQGNSA. Trimming took 2 bases from V and 1 from J, leaving 10 bases between them. CDR3 length: 15 residues. The CDR3 sequence is CASSLLREGTDTQYF. The CDR3 DNA reads as TGTGCCAGCAGCTTACTTCGGGAAGGCACAGATACGCAGTATTTT. Full variable domain (missing parts from reference TRBV7-2 and TRBJ2-3): GAGVSQSPSNKVTEKGKDVELRCDPISGHTALYWYRQSLGQGLEFLIYFQGNSAPDKSGLPSDRFSAERTGGSVSTLTIQRTQQEDSAVYLCASSLLREGTDTQYFGPGTRLTVL.

CDR3 DNA sequence: TGTGCCAGTAGTATAGATCCCAGCGGGAGTCTTCAAGAGACCCAGTACTTC. Residues: CASSIDPSGSLQETQYF. V gene TRBV19 combines with J gene TRBJ2-5; 8 positions match TRBD2. V dropped 0 bases and J dropped 2; count of bases not matched to a gene: 8. CDR1 LNHDA and CDR2 SQIVND come from the germline V gene (reference sequence). The CDR3 spans 17 residues.

The V gene is TRBV18, the J gene TRBJ2-1; 10 nucleotides align to TRBD2. The germline CDR1 and CDR2 sequences are KGHSH and LQKENI. With 3 bases clipped from V and 6 bases from J, the junction kept 11 bases outside the gene matches. This CDR3 region has 17 residues. CDR3 DNA sequence: TGTGCCAGCTCACCCCTAGCGGGAGCCCTTTCTACCAATGAGCAGTTCTTC. It specifies CASSPLAGALSTNEQFF.

In its sample, this clone was seen once. The chain has TRBV29-1 and TRBJ2-1; no clear D. From germline, CDR1 is SQVTM and CDR2 ANQGSEA. The V and J ends lost 3 bases and 5 bases respectively, with 8 bases between them. The CDR3 extends over 12 amino acids. The CDR3 bases are TGCAGCGTTGATCCCAATGACAATGAGCAGTTCTTC. This sequence encodes CSVDPNDNEQFF.

The V gene is TRBV15, the J gene TRBJ1-1, with D tentatively TRBD1 (6 bases). The germline CDR1 and CDR2 sequences are LNHNV and YYDKDF (reference sequence). CDR3 size: 14 residues. V lost 2 bases and J lost 1, with 8 bases in between. The CDR3 spells CATSRRGGNTEAFF. CDR3 DNA: TGTGCCACCAGCAGAAGGGGGGGGAACACTGAAGCTTTCTTT.

The chain has TRBV9 and TRBJ2-1; 9 positions agree with TRBD2. CDR3 length: 17 amino acids. CDR1 is SGDLS and CDR2 is YYNGEE in the germline V gene. The V and J ends lost 0 bases and 4 bases, in that order; junction bases with no gene match: 8. The CDR3 here is CASSVGASGAGYNEQFF. DNA of the CDR3: TGTGCCAGCAGCGTAGGGGCTAGCGGGGCTGGGTACAATGAGCAGTTCTTC. Together with reference TRBV9 and TRBJ2-1, the CDR3 gives the full variable domain: DSGVTQTPKHLITATGQRVTLRCSPRSGDLSVYWYQQSLDQGLQFLIQYYNGEERAKGNILERFSAQQFPDLHSELNLSSLELGDSALYFCASSVGASGAGYNEQFFGPGTRLTVL.

This rearrangement joins TRBV10-3 to TRBJ2-2; 10 bases agree with TRBD2. The CDR3 is made up of 17 amino acids. Germline lookup yields CDR1 ENHRY and CDR2 SYGVKD. Trimming cost V 5 bases and J 2 bases; bases outside gene matches: 8. In nucleotides, the CDR3 is TGTGCCATCAGTTTCGCTTCTAGCGGGAGTAACACCGGGGAGCTGTTTTTT. Translated: CAISFASSGSNTGELFF.

Remarks on this clone: One junction end does not reproduce the germline sequence, and a read error may be involved. The chain recombines TRBV6-1 with TRBJ2-7; perhaps TRBD2 as D (5 bases). The germline gives CDR1 MNHNS, CDR2 SASEGT. The CDR3 totals 14 residues. The chain's CDR3 is CASSEGWTPYEQYF. In DNA, the CDR3 is TGTGCCAGCAGCGAAGGTTGGACTCCTTACGAGCAGTACTTC.

This clone was detected once. The chain has TRBV9 and TRBJ2-5; 9 nucleotides align to TRBD2. The CDR3 consists of 15 residues. From germline, CDR1 is SGDLS and CDR2 YYNGEE. J gave up 2 bases and V 4 bases, and 6 bases lay outside the gene matches. CDR3 DNA sequence: TGTGCCAGCAGCCCCACGGGACTAGCTCAAGAGACCCAGTACTTC. Encoded protein: CASSPTGLAQETQYF.

The chain is built from TRBV28 and TRBJ1-2; no clear D gene. The CDR3 totals 12 residues. Germline V gene data show CDR1 as MDHEN and CDR2 as SYDVKM. V lost 5 bases and J 11 bases, leaving 15 bases between the germline ends. In DNA form, the CDR3 reads TGTGCCAGCAGTCGGACTCCACATCCATACACCTTC. Amino acids: CASSRTPHPYTF.

V usage is TRBV19 and J usage is TRBJ2-5; TRBD2 matches at 9 bases. CDR1 and CDR2 (germline): LNHDA, SQIVND (reference sequence). J lost 4 bases, V lost 5 bases, and 8 bases had no gene match. This CDR3 has 15 residues. The CDR3: CASSFSGTSLETQYF. As DNA, the CDR3 is TGTGCCAGTAGTTTCTCCGGGACTAGCTTAGAGACCCAGTACTTC.

This rearrangement joins TRBV5-6 to TRBJ2-3; D not certain. V was shortened by 0 bases and J by 0 bases, with 8 bases between the two germline ends. This CDR3 has 15 residues. Germline CDR1 and CDR2: SGHDT and YYEEEE. In DNA form, the CDR3 reads TGTGCCAGCAGCTTGGGCGGTCTAAGCACAGATACGCAGTATTTT. This gives the protein CASSLGGLSTDTQYF. Full variable domain (missing parts from reference TRBV5-6 and TRBJ2-3): DAGVTQSPTHLIKTRGQQVTLRCSPKSGHDTVSWYQQALGQGPQFIFQYYEEEERQRGNFPDRFSGHQFPNYSSELNVNALLLGDSALYLCASSLGGLSTDTQYFGPGTRLTVL.

This clone was recorded once. The rearrangement uses TRBV9 and TRBJ1-4; TRBD1 might be the D (6 bases). The CDR3 covers 15 residues. CDR1 and CDR2 (germline): SGDLS, YYNGEE. The V and J ends lost 4 bases and 2 bases respectively, with 12 bases between them. The CDR3, as DNA: TGTGCCAGCAGCTATGGAACAGGGACTAATGAAAAACTGTTTTTT. This encodes CASSYGTGTNEKLFF.

The chain couples TRBV20-1 to TRBJ1-1; possibly TRBD1 for D (6 bases). V was clipped by 6 bases and J by 8 bases, with 13 bases between them. This CDR3 is built from 11 residues. Germline CDR1 and CDR2: DFQATT and SNEGSKA (reference sequence). In DNA form, the CDR3 reads TGCAGTGCAGCAGGACAGTGGGAAGCTTTCTTT. It codes for CSAAGQWEAFF.

V is TRBV5-5 and J is TRBJ1-5; D possibly corresponds to TRBD1 (6 bases). Trimming took 4 bases from V and 0 from J, leaving 11 bases between them. Germline V gene data show CDR1 as SGHKS and CDR2 as YYEKEE (reference sequence). CDR3 length equals 15 residues. The CDR3 bases are TGTGCCAGCAGCGCGGGGGGGCCTAGCAATCAGCCCCAGCATTTT. It codes for CASSAGGPSNQPQHF. Complete variable domain (other parts from reference TRBV5-5 and TRBJ1-5): DAGVTQSPTHLIKTRGQQVTLRCSPISGHKSVSWYQQVLGQGPQFIFQYYEKEERGRGNFPDRFSARQFPNYSSELNVNALLLGDSALYLCASSAGGPSNQPQHFGDGTRLSIL.

The V and J genes are TRBV6-5 and TRBJ1-1; D is unclear. This CDR3 spans 15 amino acids. Germline assignment: CDR1 MNHEY and CDR2 SVGAGI. With 6 bases removed from V and 0 bases from J, the gap between germline ends came to 14 bases. CDR3 protein: CASRRPPPMNTEAFF. CDR3 DNA sequence: TGTGCCAGCAGGCGGCCCCCGCCCATGAACACTGAAGCTTTCTTT.

The gene calls are TRBV7-9 and TRBJ2-3; 7 bases are a match to TRBD1. CDR1 is SEHNR, CDR2 FQNEAQ, per germline (reference sequence). The CDR3 has 14 residues. J lost 2 bases, V lost 6 bases, and 5 bases had no gene match. The CDR3 DNA reads as TGTGCCAGCAGATCGGGACAGAACACAGATACGCAGTATTTT. Translated: CASRSGQNTDTQYF.

The chain employs TRBV7-2 and TRBJ1-1; tentatively, D is TRBD1 (5 bases). Between the trimmed V and J ends, which lost 5 bases and 0 bases, there was a span of 7 bases. The CDR3 has 13 residues. The germline CDR1 and CDR2 sequences are SGHTA and FQGNSA. The CDR3 loop is CASSGHLNTEAFF. The CDR3 bases are TGTGCCAGCAGCGGACATCTGAACACTGAAGCTTTCTTT.

The chain couples TRBV28 to TRBJ2-1; tentatively, D is TRBD2 (6 bases). V shed 6 bases and J shed 7 bases, with 19 bases lying between them. The germline CDR1 and CDR2 sequences are MDHEN and SYDVKM. This CDR3 comprises 15 residues. CDR3: CASSFRRGVWNEQFF. DNA of the CDR3: TGTGCCAGCAGCTTCAGGAGGGGAGTTTGGAATGAGCAGTTCTTC. The whole variable domain, remainder taken from reference TRBV28 and TRBJ2-1, is DVKVTQSSRYLVKRTGEKVFLECVQDMDHENMFWYRQDPGLGLRLIYFSYDVKMKEKGDIPEGYSVSREKKERFSLILESASTNQTSMYLCASSFRRGVWNEQFFGPGTRLTVL.

This clone was recorded only once. V and J are TRBV7-8 and TRBJ2-2; 13 nucleotides align to TRBD2. The CDR3 length is 17 residues. Losses at the gene ends were 6 bases for V and 7 bases for J; bases not matched to a gene: 11. Germline V gene lookup returns CDR1 SGHVS and CDR2 FQNEAQ. The CDR3 DNA is TGTGCCAGCAGATCCCGAGGACTAGCGGGAGATGACGGGGAGCTGTTTTTT. Residues: CASRSRGLAGDDGELFF.

The V gene is TRBV18, the J gene TRBJ1-1; the match to TRBD1 covers 7 bases. The V segment lost 6 bases and the J segment 1 base; nucleotides outside the gene matches: 8. The CDR3 is 15 amino acids. CDR1 and CDR2 from the germline V gene are KGHSH and LQKENI. The CDR3 sequence is CASSQQGGTNTEAFF. Here the CDR3 DNA reads TGTGCCAGCTCCCAACAAGGGGGCACGAACACTGAAGCTTTCTTT. The full variable domain, with the rest looked up from reference TRBV18 and TRBJ1-1, is NAGVMQNPRHLVRRRGQEARLRCSPMKGHSHVYWYRQLPEEGLKFMVYLQKENIIDESGMPKERFSAEFPKEGPSILRIQQVVRGDSAAYFCASSQQGGTNTEAFFGQGTRLTVV.

The rearrangement joins TRBV19 to TRBJ2-3; D is perhaps TRBD2 (5 bases). Trimming took off 5 bases at V and 0 bases at J, with 12 bases between the two ends. CDR3 length equals 15 residues. Germline-derived CDR1 and CDR2 are LNHDA and SQIVND (reference sequence). The DNA of the CDR3 is TGTGCCAGTAGTGCCCTAGCCCAAAGCACAGATACGCAGTATTTT. Amino acid sequence: CASSALAQSTDTQYF.

The J gene is TRBJ2-3, the V gene TRBV5-4, with D maybe TRBD2 (7 bases). V lost 5 bases to trimming and J lost 0 bases, with 16 bases between them. CDR1 is SGHNT, CDR2 YYREEE, per germline (reference sequence). The CDR3 consists of 16 residues. The CDR3: CASSRGGHSSTDTQYF. In nucleotides, the CDR3 is TGTGCCAGCAGTAGGGGGGGGCATTCTAGCACAGATACGCAGTATTTT.

Only a few counts were recorded for this clone. The chain combines TRBV11-2 with TRBJ2-3; TRBD1 matches at 10 bases. CDR1 is SGHAT and CDR2 is FQNNGV in the germline V gene. V dropped 0 bases and J dropped 7; count of bases not matched to a gene: 7. The CDR3 runs 16 residues. CDR3 DNA sequence: TGTGCCAGCAGCTTAGATTGGGGACAGGGGATCCATACGCAGTATTTT. Translation: CASSLDWGQGIHTQYF.

CDR3 protein: CASSSGGVTYEQYF. CDR3 DNA: TGTGCCAGCAGCTCGGGAGGGGTAACCTACGAGCAGTACTTC. The chain recombines TRBV21-1 with TRBJ2-7; the DNA was not compared with TRBD2, the D call given in the table. TRBV21-1 represents a pseudogene. The CDR3 totals 14 residues.

The chain carries TRBV6-6 and TRBJ1-1; D call uncertain. There are 11 residues in the CDR3. Germline values: CDR1 MNHNY, CDR2 SVGAGI (reference sequence). V lost 7 bases and J lost 7, with 10 bases in between. DNA for the CDR3: TGTGCCAGCACCCTCCGGGGTGAAGCTTTCTTT. Translation: CASTLRGEAFF.